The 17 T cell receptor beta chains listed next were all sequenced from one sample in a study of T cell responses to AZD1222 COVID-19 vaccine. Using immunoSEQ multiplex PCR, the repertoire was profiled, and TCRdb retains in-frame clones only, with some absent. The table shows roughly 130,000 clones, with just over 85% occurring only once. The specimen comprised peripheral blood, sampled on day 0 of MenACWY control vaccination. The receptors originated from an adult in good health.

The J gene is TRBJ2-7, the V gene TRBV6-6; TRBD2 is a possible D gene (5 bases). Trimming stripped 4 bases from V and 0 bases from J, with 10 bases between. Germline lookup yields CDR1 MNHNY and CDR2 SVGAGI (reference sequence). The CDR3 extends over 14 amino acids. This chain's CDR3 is CASSSAGNSYEQYF. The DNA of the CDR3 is TGTGCCAGCAGTTCGGCCGGGAACTCCTACGAGCAGTACTTC.

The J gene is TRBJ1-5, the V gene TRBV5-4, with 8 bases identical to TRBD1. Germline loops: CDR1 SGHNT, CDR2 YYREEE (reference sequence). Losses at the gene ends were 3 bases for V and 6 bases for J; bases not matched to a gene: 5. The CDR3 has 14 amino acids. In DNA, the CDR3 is TGTGCCAGCAGCTATCAGGGGGCTGTTCAGCCCCAGCATTTT. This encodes CASSYQGAVQPQHF.

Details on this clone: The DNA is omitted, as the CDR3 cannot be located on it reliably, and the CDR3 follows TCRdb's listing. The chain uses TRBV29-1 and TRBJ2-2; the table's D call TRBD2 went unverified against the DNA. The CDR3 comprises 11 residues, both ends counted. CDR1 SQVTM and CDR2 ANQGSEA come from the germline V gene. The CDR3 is CSVLRAGELFF.

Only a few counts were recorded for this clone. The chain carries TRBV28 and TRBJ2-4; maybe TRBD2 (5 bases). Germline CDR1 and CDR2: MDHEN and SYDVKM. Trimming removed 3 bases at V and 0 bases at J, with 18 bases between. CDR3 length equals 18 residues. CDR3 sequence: CASSFRGYRVVAKNIQYF. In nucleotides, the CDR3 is TGTGCCAGCAGTTTCAGAGGGTACCGGGTGGTAGCCAAAAACATTCAGTACTTC.

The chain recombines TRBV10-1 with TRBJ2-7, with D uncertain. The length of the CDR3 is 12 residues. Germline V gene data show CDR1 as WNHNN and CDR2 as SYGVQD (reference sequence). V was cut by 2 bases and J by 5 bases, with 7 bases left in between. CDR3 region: CASSEGIHEQYF. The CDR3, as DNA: TGCGCCAGCAGTGAGGGAATCCACGAGCAGTACTTC.

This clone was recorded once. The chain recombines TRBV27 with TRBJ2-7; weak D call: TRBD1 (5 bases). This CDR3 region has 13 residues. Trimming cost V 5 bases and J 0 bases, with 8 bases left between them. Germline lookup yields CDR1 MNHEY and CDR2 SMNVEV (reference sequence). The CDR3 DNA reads TGTGCCAGCAGTAAGGACATCTCCTACGAGCAGTACTTC. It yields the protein CASSKDISYEQYF.

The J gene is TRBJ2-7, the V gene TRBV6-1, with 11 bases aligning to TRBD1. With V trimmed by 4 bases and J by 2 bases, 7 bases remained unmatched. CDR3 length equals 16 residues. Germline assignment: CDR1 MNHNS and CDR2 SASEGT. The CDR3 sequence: CASSATGTGGPYEQYF. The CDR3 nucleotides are TGTGCCAGCAGTGCTACAGGGACAGGGGGTCCCTACGAGCAGTACTTC.

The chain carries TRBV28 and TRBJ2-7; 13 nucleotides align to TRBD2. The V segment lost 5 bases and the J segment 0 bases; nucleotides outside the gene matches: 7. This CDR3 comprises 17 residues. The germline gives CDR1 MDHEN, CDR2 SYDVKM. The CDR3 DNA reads TGTGCCAGCAGTACACCGGGACTAGCGGGGTCCTCCTACGAGCAGTACTTC. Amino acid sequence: CASSTPGLAGSSYEQYF. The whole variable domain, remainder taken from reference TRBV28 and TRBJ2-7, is DVKVTQSSRYLVKRTGEKVFLECVQDMDHENMFWYRQDPGLGLRLIYFSYDVKMKEKGDIPEGYSVSREKKERFSLILESASTNQTSMYLCASSTPGLAGSSYEQYFGPGTRLTVT.

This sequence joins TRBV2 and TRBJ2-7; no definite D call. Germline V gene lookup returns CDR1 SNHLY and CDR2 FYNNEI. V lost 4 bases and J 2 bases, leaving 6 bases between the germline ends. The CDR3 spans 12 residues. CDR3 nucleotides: TGTGCCAGCAGTGCCGCCGCCTACGAGCAGTACTTC. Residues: CASSAAAYEQYF.

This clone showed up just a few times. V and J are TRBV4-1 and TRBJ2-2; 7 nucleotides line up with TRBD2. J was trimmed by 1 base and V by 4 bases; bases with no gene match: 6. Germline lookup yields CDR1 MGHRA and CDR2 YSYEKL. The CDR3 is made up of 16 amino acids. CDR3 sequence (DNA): TGCGCCAGCAGCCGAGGAGGACTAGTGAACACCGGGGAGCTGTTTTTT. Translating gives CASSRGGLVNTGELFF.

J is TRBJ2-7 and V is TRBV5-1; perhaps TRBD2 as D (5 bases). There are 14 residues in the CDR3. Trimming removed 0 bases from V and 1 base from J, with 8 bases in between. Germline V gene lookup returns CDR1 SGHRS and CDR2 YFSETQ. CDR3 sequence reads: CASSLGRASYEQYF. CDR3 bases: TGCGCCAGCAGCTTGGGGCGGGCATCCTACGAGCAGTACTTC.

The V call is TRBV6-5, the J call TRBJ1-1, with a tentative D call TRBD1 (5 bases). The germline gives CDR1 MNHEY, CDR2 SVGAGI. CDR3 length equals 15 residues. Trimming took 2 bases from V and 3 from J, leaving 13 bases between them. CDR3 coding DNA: TGTGCCAGCAGTTACGGTGGCAGGGAGGACACTGAAGCTTTCTTT. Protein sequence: CASSYGGREDTEAFF.

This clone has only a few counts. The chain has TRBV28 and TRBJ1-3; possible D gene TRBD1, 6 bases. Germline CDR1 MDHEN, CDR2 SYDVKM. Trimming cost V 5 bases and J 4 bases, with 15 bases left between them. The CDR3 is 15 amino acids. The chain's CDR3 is CASSSPQGSGNTIYF. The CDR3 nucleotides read TGTGCCAGCAGTAGTCCTCAGGGGTCAGGAAACACCATATATTTT.

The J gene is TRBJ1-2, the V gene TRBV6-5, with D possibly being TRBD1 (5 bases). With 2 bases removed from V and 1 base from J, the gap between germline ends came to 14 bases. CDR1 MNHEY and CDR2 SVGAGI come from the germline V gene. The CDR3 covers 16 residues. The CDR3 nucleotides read TGTGCCAGCAGTTACAACGTAGGGGTTGGTAACTATGGCTACACCTTC. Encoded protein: CASSYNVGVGNYGYTF.

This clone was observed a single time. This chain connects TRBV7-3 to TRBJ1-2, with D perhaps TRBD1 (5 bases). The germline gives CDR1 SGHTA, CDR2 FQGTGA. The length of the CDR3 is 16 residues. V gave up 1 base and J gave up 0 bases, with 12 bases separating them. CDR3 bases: TGTGCCAGCAGCTTAAAGAGGGGAGAGGCTAACTATGGCTACACCTTC. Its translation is CASSLKRGEANYGYTF.

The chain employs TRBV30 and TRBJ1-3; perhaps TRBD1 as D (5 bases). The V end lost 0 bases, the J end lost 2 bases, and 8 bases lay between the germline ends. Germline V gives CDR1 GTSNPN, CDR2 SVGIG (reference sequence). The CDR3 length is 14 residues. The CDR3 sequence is CAWSVGGAGNTIYF. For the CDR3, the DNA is TGTGCCTGGAGTGTTGGAGGGGCTGGAAACACCATATATTTT. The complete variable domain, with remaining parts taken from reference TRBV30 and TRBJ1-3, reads SQTIHQWPATLVQPVGSPLSLECTVEGTSNPNLYWYRQAAGRGLQLLFYSVGIGQISSEVPQNLSASRPQDRQFILSSKKLLLSDSGFYLCAWSVGGAGNTIYFGEGSWLTVV.

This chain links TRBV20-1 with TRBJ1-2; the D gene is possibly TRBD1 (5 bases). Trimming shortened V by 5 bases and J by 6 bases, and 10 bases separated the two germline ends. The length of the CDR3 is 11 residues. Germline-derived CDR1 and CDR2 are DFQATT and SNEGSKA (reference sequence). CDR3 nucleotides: TGCAGTGCTCAGGGCTCTGATGGCTACACCTTC. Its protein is CSAQGSDGYTF.